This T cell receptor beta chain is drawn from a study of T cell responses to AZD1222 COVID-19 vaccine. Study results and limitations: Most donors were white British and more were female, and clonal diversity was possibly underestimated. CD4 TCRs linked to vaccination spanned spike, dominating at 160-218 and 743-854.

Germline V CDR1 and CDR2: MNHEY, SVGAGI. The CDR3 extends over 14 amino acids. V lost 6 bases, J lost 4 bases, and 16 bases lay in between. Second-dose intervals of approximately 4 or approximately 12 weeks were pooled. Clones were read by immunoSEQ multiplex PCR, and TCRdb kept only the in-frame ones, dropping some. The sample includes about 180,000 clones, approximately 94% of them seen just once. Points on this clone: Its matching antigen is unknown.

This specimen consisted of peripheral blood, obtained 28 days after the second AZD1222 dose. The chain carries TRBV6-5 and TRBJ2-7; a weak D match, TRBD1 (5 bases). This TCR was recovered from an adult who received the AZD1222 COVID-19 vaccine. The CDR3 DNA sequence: TGTGCCAGCAGCCGAGGCCCCCGACAGTACGAGCAGTACTTC. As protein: CASSRGPRQYEQYF.